The rows below give T cell receptor beta chains drawn from one sample of a study of blood T cell repertoires in COVID-19. Here immunoSEQ multiplex PCR was the method, and the copy in TCRdb shows in-frame clones only, minus some. The table has roughly 220,000 clones, nearly 90% seen once. The specimen was PBMCs or T cells enriched from blood (not recorded which). All receptors derive from a man aged 25-45 years who had been exposed to COVID-19. The CDR3 runs from the conserved cysteine through the conserved F or W. D genes are given only for firm matches. Expanded clones get a size class; other rows say once, few or many, or leave the size out.

once TRBJ2-1 TRBV6-6 NA CASSYPLFQGGGEQFF TGTGCCAGCAGTTACCCTTTATTCCAGGGGGGAGGTGAGCAGTTCTTC
NA TRBJ2-3 TRBV13 NA CASSLSTGSTDTQYF TGTGCCAGCAGCTTATCCACAGGTAGCACAGATACGCAGTATTTT
NA TRBJ1-5 TRBV14 TRBD1 CASSQRDRGDSNQPQHF TGTGCCAGCAGCCAACGCGACAGGGGGGATAGCAATCAGCCCCAGCATTTT
NA TRBJ1-6 TRBV5-1 TRBD1 CASSPEAGGNSPLHF TGCGCCAGCAGCCCCGAGGCAGGGGGGAATTCACCCCTCCACTTT
once TRBJ2-5 TRBV27 TRBD2 CASGGDSGGETQYF TGTGCCAGCGGAGGTGATAGCGGGGGTGAGACCCAGTACTTC
NA TRBJ1-1 TRBV2 TRBD1 CASRDSPFF TGTGCCAGCCGGGACAGCCCTTTCTTT
NA TRBJ2-7 TRBV6-5 NA CASSYLGGEYF TGTGCCAGCAGTTACTTAGGGGGGGAGTACTTC
NA TRBJ2-1 TRBV4-1 TRBD2 CASSQESAAGGFEQFF TGCGCCAGCAGCCAAGAGAGCGCGGCGGGGGGTTTTGAGCAGTTCTTC
NA TRBJ1-5 TRBV10-3 TRBD1 CAISLTGGMNQPQHF TGTGCCATCAGTCTGACAGGGGGAATGAATCAGCCCCAGCATTTT
NA TRBJ1-1 TRBV30 TRBD1 CAWSGQGNTEAFF TGTGCCTGGAGTGGACAGGGGAACACTGAAGCTTTCTTT
NA TRBJ1-2 TRBV20-1 TRBD1 CSASLGSRGGYTF TGCAGTGCTAGTCTTGGGAGCAGGGGGGGCTACACCTTC
NA TRBJ2-3 TRBV4-1 NA CASSQGGGLGTDTQYF TGCGCCAGCAGCCAAGGGGGGGGCCTCGGCACAGATACGCAGTATTTT
NA TRBJ1-6 TRBV7-9 NA CASSLVRAGLSPLHF TGTGCCAGCAGCCTAGTCAGGGCAGGGCTTTCACCCCTCCACTTT
once TRBJ2-6 TRBV2 NA CASTLEGAGANVLTF TGTGCCAGCACCCTAGAAGGGGCTGGGGCCAACGTCCTGACTTTC
NA TRBJ1-3 TRBV4-1 TRBD1 CASSQAGRGLFSGNTIYF TGCGCCAGCAGCCAAGCGGGCAGGGGGCTTTTTTCTGGAAACACCATATATTTT
NA TRBJ2-5 TRBV20-1 NA CSASSRWRETQYF TGCAGTGCTAGTTCGCGGTGGCGTGAGACCCAGTACTTC
once TRBJ1-1 TRBV30 NA CAWSVAAGEAFF TGTGCCTGGAGTGTAGCTGCGGGCGAAGCTTTCTTT
NA TRBJ2-1 TRBV10-1 TRBD2 CASSEGGLAASYNEQFF TGCGCCAGCAGTGAGGGGGGACTAGCGGCGTCCTACAATGAGCAGTTCTTC
NA TRBJ1-2 TRBV6-5 NA CASHTGFYGYTF TGTGCCAGCCATACAGGGTTCTATGGCTACACCTTC
once TRBJ1-6 TRBV6-5 NA CASSYSSGSKGSPLHF TGTGCCAGCAGTTACTCGAGCGGGAGTAAAGGTTCACCCCTCCACTTT
NA TRBJ1-1 TRBV7-9 TRBD1 CASSPGDRAKNTEAFF TGTGCCAGCAGCCCCGGAGACAGGGCAAAGAACACTGAAGCTTTCTTT
NA TRBJ1-2 TRBV6-5 NA CASRSLSLVYGYTF TGTGCCAGCCGGTCACTCTCTTTGGTCTATGGCTACACCTTC
NA TRBJ1-5 TRBV5-6 NA CASSLGYYQPQHF TGTGCCAGCAGCTTGGGTTATTATCAGCCCCAGCATTTT
NA TRBJ2-2 TRBV19 NA CASRVRSGLANTGELFF TGTGCCAGTAGGGTGAGGTCAGGGCTCGCGAACACCGGGGAGCTGTTTTTT
NA TRBJ2-3 TRBV7-3 NA CASSSSTDTQYF TGTGCCAGCAGCTCTTCCACAGATACGCAGTATTTT
NA TRBJ2-2 TRBV11-1 TRBD2 CASSRLAGNTGELFF TGTGCCAGCAGCCGACTAGCGGGGAACACCGGGGAGCTGTTTTTT
NA TRBJ1-3 TRBV5-1 NA CASSPEQGFRGNTIYF TGCGCCAGCAGCCCCGAACAGGGCTTTAGGGGAAACACCATATATTTT
NA TRBJ2-1 TRBV6-1 NA CASSDRGFDEQFF TGTGCCAGCAGTGATAGGGGGTTTGATGAGCAGTTCTTC
NA TRBJ2-3 TRBV5-1 TRBD1 CASSASLGRGTDTQYF TGCGCCAGCAGTGCAAGTCTTGGCAGGGGGACAGATACGCAGTATTTT
NA TRBJ2-6 TRBV28 NA CASSPIGGYGANVLTF TGTGCCAGCAGCCCGATAGGCGGGTACGGGGCCAACGTCCTGACTTTC
once TRBJ2-5 TRBV9 NA CASSPRGAQETQYF TGTGCCAGCAGCCCCCGGGGGGCGCAAGAGACCCAGTACTTC
NA TRBJ1-4 TRBV6-5 NA CASSHPGDNEKLFF TGTGCCAGCAGCCACCCAGGGGATAATGAAAAACTGTTTTTT
NA TRBJ1-1 TRBV14 NA CASSHRAGVSGTEAFF TGTGCCAGCAGCCATCGTGCAGGGGTTTCGGGCACTGAAGCTTTCTTT
NA TRBJ1-4 TRBV7-9 NA CASSARLATNEKLFF TGTGCCAGCAGCGCCAGATTGGCAACTAATGAAAAACTGTTTTTT
NA TRBJ2-3 TRBV6-6 TRBD2 CASSPRPRGGMTDTQYF TGTGCCAGCAGTCCCCGCCCCCGGGGGGGCATGACAGATACGCAGTATTTT
NA TRBJ1-2 TRBV5-1 NA CASSPGYGYTF TGCGCCAGCAGCCCAGGGTATGGCTACACCTTC
once TRBJ1-4 TRBV7-6 TRBD1 CASSYGQGYEKLFF TGTGCCAGCAGTTATGGACAGGGTTATGAAAAACTGTTTTTT